Following are 20 T cell receptor beta chains from one sample sequenced in a study of cytomegalovirus exposure and HLA in healthy donors. Amplification used 60 Vbeta primers and 13 Jbeta primers. Clones were sequenced by immunoSEQ multiplex PCR, and TCRdb holds only the in-frame ones, with some missing. The sample shows 140,000 to 150,000 clones, around 80% of them seen only once. The sequenced sample consisted of PBMCs. The origin of the receptors is a man aged 35 to 55 in good health and CMV-seropositive.

CDR3 amino acids: CAIGRDRDYGYTF. Written as DNA, the CDR3 is TGTGCCATCGGGCGGGACAGAGACTATGGCTACACCTTC. The chain recombines TRBV10-3 with TRBJ1-2; TRBD1 aligns across 7 bases. Germline-derived CDR1 and CDR2 are ENHRY and SYGVKD. This CDR3 comprises 13 residues. After removal of 8 bases from V and 3 bases from J, the junction contained 6 bases not matched to a gene.

This clone was counted once. The chain has TRBV5-1 and TRBJ2-5; the match to TRBD1 covers 7 bases. CDR3 length: 14 residues. Per germline, CDR1 SGHRS and CDR2 YFSETQ. Trimming removed 2 bases from V and 3 bases from J; junction bases left unmatched: 4. The chain's CDR3 is CASSLQGLEETQYF. The CDR3 region has the DNA TGCGCCAGCAGCTTACAGGGGTTGGAAGAGACCCAGTACTTC.

Remarks on this clone: In the same sample, other DNA sequences code for this CDR3. V gene TRBV5-1 combines with J gene TRBJ2-7; perhaps TRBD1 as D (6 bases). Germline-derived CDR1 and CDR2 are SGHRS and YFSETQ. The CDR3 totals 14 residues. The germline V and J ends were trimmed by 4 bases and 3 bases, with 14 bases remaining between them. CDR3 DNA sequence: TGCGCCAGCAGCCCAACAGGGAAACGCTACGAGCAGTACTTC. This encodes CASSPTGKRYEQYF.

The V and J genes are TRBV7-2 and TRBJ2-5; D unresolved. Germline V gene lookup returns CDR1 SGHTA and CDR2 FQGNSA. Trimming removed 5 bases at V and 6 bases at J, with 16 bases between. The CDR3 is made up of 14 amino acids. The CDR3, as DNA: TGTGCCAGCAGCCCTTCCGGGTATGAAAAGACCCAGTACTTC. It codes for CASSPSGYEKTQYF. Full variable domain (outside the CDR3, taken from reference TRBV7-2 and TRBJ2-5): GAGVSQSPSNKVTEKGKDVELRCDPISGHTALYWYRQSLGQGLEFLIYFQGNSAPDKSGLPSDRFSAERTGGSVSTLTIQRTQQEDSAVYLCASSPSGYEKTQYFGPGTRLLVL.

V and J are TRBV6-1 and TRBJ1-1; D may be TRBD1 (6 bases). The V gene lost 2 bases and the J gene lost 4 bases, with 11 bases spanning the gap. CDR3 length equals 14 residues. Germline CDR1 is MNHNS and CDR2 is SASEGT. CDR3 in DNA: TGTGCCAGCAGTGAACCCAGGGGAGTCACTGAAGCTTTCTTT. Encoded protein: CASSEPRGVTEAFF.

The chain joins TRBV28 to TRBJ2-7, with D uncertain. This CDR3 is 14 amino acids long. Germline values: CDR1 MDHEN, CDR2 SYDVKM. V was clipped by 5 bases and J by 6 bases, with 17 bases between them. The CDR3, as DNA: TGTGCCAGCAGTGTCCCTTCCCGGGTTTCCGAGCAGTACTTC. This codes for CASSVPSRVSEQYF.

The chain couples TRBV4-1 to TRBJ2-5, with 11 bases that match TRBD1. With 2 bases clipped from V and 5 bases from J, the junction kept 4 bases outside the gene matches. The CDR3 length is 15 residues. Germline V gene lookup returns CDR1 MGHRA and CDR2 YSYEKL. In nucleotides, the CDR3 is TGCGCCAGCAGCCAATGGGGACAGGGGGGGGAGACCCAGTACTTC. Protein: CASSQWGQGGETQYF.

The sample holds a few counts of this clone. The chain couples TRBV9 to TRBJ2-3; 7 nucleotides agree with TRBD1. Germline V gene lookup returns CDR1 SGDLS and CDR2 YYNGEE. This CDR3 is 15 amino acids long. The ends lost 0 bases at V and 5 bases at J; junction bases unmatched: 6. CDR3 amino acids: CASSVVGDSLDTQYF. In DNA form, the CDR3 reads TGTGCCAGCAGCGTAGTAGGGGACAGCCTAGATACGCAGTATTTT. Supplemented by reference TRBV9 and TRBJ2-3, the full variable domain reads DSGVTQTPKHLITATGQRVTLRCSPRSGDLSVYWYQQSLDQGLQFLIQYYNGEERAKGNILERFSAQQFPDLHSELNLSSLELGDSALYFCASSVVGDSLDTQYFGPGTRLTVL.

J is TRBJ2-1 and V is TRBV6-5, with D unclear. This CDR3 spans 13 amino acids. V shed 9 bases and J shed 9 bases, with 18 bases lying between them. Germline V gene data show CDR1 as MNHEY and CDR2 as SVGAGI. The CDR3 nucleotides are TGTGCCAGACCGACACCCTACCACGCTGAGCAGTTCTTC. This encodes CARPTPYHAEQFF.

Of note for this clone: Other DNA sequences in this specimen translate into the identical CDR3. This chain joins TRBV28 and TRBJ1-1, with 9 bases aligning to TRBD1. Germline values: CDR1 MDHEN, CDR2 SYDVKM. This CDR3 is built from 15 residues. V dropped 6 bases and J dropped 1; count of bases not matched to a gene: 6. CDR3 nucleotide sequence: TGTGCCAGCAGCACGTACAGGGGGCGGAACACTGAAGCTTTCTTT. Residues: CASSTYRGRNTEAFF.

This chain uses TRBV7-9 with TRBJ2-2; 7 positions match TRBD2. This CDR3 is 17 amino acids long. V dropped 2 bases and J dropped 7; count of bases not matched to a gene: 13. Per the germline V gene, CDR1 is SEHNR and CDR2 is FQNEAQ (reference sequence). CDR3 protein: CASSLLQIGGRDGELFF. The CDR3 DNA sequence: TGTGCCAGCAGCTTACTACAAATCGGAGGGAGGGACGGGGAGCTGTTTTTT.

The chain uses TRBV4-1 and TRBJ1-2; 7 bases line up with TRBD1. The CDR3 is made up of 15 amino acids. The germline V gene encodes CDR1 MGHRA and CDR2 YSYEKL. V shed 1 base and J 7 bases; nucleotides not matched to a gene: 9. CDR3 protein: CASSQGRDRGLGYTF. Written as DNA, the CDR3 is TGCGCCAGCAGCCAAGGCCGGGACAGAGGACTTGGCTACACCTTC.

This clone was seen more than once but under ten times. The chain links TRBV29-1 to TRBJ2-3; 8 bases map to TRBD1. The V and J ends lost 7 bases and 2 bases, in that order; junction bases with no gene match: 8. This CDR3 contains 14 residues. The germline V gene encodes CDR1 SQVTM and CDR2 ANQGSEA. For the CDR3, the DNA is TGCAGCGGTACAGGGGGGAGTTACACAGATACGCAGTATTTT. Amino acids: CSGTGGSYTDTQYF.

The chain recombines TRBV5-1 with TRBJ1-4; D may be TRBD1 (5 bases). V was trimmed by 0 bases and J by 10 bases, leaving 13 bases between them. The CDR3 loop spans 14 amino acids. The germline V gene encodes CDR1 SGHRS and CDR2 YFSETQ. Here the CDR3 DNA reads TGCGCCAGCAGCTTGGGGGGGACTAGGGGAAAACTGTTTTTT. This codes for CASSLGGTRGKLFF.

This chain uses TRBV11-2 with TRBJ2-5; 8 bases agree with TRBD2. The DNA end is a closer match to TRBJ2-7, so the J assignment may be wrong. CDR3 length: 16 amino acids. Germline CDR1 SGHAT, CDR2 FQNNGV. The CDR3 sequence is CASSPRRTSQAYEQYF. The CDR3 nucleotides read TGTGCCAGCAGCCCCCGCCGGACTAGCCAGGCCTACGAGCAGTACTTC.

The rearrangement joins TRBV5-5 to TRBJ2-2; 8 bases are shared with TRBD2. The ends lost 4 bases at V and 6 bases at J; junction bases unmatched: 2. The CDR3 is made up of 13 amino acids. CDR1 is SGHKS, CDR2 YYEKEE, per germline (reference sequence). The CDR3 DNA is TGTGCCAGCAGCCGACTAGCGTCCGGGGAGCTGTTTTTT. This encodes CASSRLASGELFF.

This chain connects TRBV28 to TRBJ1-5; D is unclear. The CDR3 length is 13 residues. Germline CDR1 and CDR2: MDHEN and SYDVKM. V shed 4 bases and J shed 6 bases, with 10 bases lying between them. The chain's CDR3 is CASSSALGQPQHF. CDR3 coding DNA: TGTGCCAGCAGTTCAGCGCTTGGTCAGCCCCAGCATTTT.

This chain uses TRBV19 with TRBJ2-1, with D tentatively TRBD2 (5 bases). The CDR3 runs 14 residues. Germline values: CDR1 LNHDA, CDR2 SQIVND (reference sequence). Trimming took 4 bases from V and 7 from J, leaving 14 bases between them. The CDR3 protein is CASSTPFSENEQFF. The CDR3 DNA is TGTGCCAGTAGTACTCCCTTTAGCGAAAATGAGCAGTTCTTC.

V gene TRBV7-9 combines with J gene TRBJ1-6; the D is unclear. The CDR3 has 14 residues. Trimming cost V 5 bases and J 8 bases, with 13 bases left between them. The germline V gene has CDR1 SEHNR and CDR2 FQNEAQ (reference sequence). CDR3 sequence reads: CASSPRPGDSPLHF. The CDR3 DNA sequence: TGTGCCAGCAGCCCCCGGCCCGGGGATTCACCCCTCCACTTT.

The chain uses TRBV12-5 and TRBJ2-2; D perhaps matches TRBD2 (5 bases). The ends were cut back, 1 base at V and 4 bases at J, with 10 bases in the middle. CDR1 is LGHNT, CDR2 FRNRAP, per germline. The CDR3 is 15 residues long. The CDR3 is CASGLEPSFTGELFF. The CDR3 coding sequence is TGTGCTAGTGGTTTGGAACCTAGCTTCACCGGGGAGCTGTTTTTT.